Following are 12 T cell receptor beta chains from one sample sequenced in a study of OX40 agonist ivuxolimab in advanced cancers. Sequencing was performed with immunoSEQ multiplex PCR; in TCRdb, only in-frame clones are kept and a portion is missing. The data contain approximately 91,000 clones, 87% of them seen just once; the ten biggest clones take up about 4.7%. Sequences were derived from CD4+ or CD8+ T cells sorted from blood, sampled in a trial of the OX40 agonist ivuxolimab. The origin of the receptors is an adult with an advanced solid tumor such as melanoma, head and neck, liver or kidney cancer.

This rearrangement joins TRBV11-2 to TRBJ2-7, with 7 bases fitting TRBD1. This CDR3 is 14 amino acids long. J lost 5 bases, V lost 2 bases, and 6 bases had no gene match. CDR1 is SGHAT and CDR2 is FQNNGV in the germline V gene. CDR3: CASSLLQGFHEQYV. CDR3 in DNA: TGTGCCAGCAGCTTATTACAGGGGTTCCACGAGCAGTACGTC.

The chain has TRBV9 and TRBJ2-3; D is unclear. The V and J ends lost 0 bases and 1 base respectively, with 6 bases between them. CDR1 is SGDLS, CDR2 YYNGEE, per germline. This CDR3 has 14 amino acids. The CDR3 sequence: CASSVASGTDTQYF. DNA for the CDR3: TGTGCCAGCAGCGTAGCTAGTGGCACAGATACGCAGTATTTT.

This clone was counted a single time. Here the CDR3 reads CASSPRGQDITDTQYF. In DNA form, the CDR3 reads TGTGCCAGCAGCCCTAGGGGACAGGATATCACAGATACGCAGTATTTT. This chain joins TRBV11-2 and TRBJ2-3; the match to TRBD1 covers 8 bases. The CDR3 runs to 16 residues. Trimming took 5 bases from V and 2 from J; bases not matched to a gene: 9. Germline V gene sequence: CDR1 SGHAT, CDR2 FQNNGV.

This clone came up once. The genes are TRBV7-7 and TRBJ1-5; D is undetermined. With 1 base removed from V and 7 bases from J, the gap between germline ends came to 8 bases. Germline V gene sequence: CDR1 SSHAT, CDR2 FNYEAQ (reference sequence). CDR3 size: 13 residues. The CDR3 coding sequence is TGTGCCAGCAGCTTAGTTGGAGGCCAGCCCCAGCATTTT. As protein: CASSLVGGQPQHF.

The J gene is TRBJ1-5, the V gene TRBV2; 9 bases fit TRBD1. Germline CDR1 reads SNHLY; CDR2 reads FYNNEI. J was trimmed by 3 bases and V by 4 bases; bases with no gene match: 10. The CDR3 covers 17 residues. CDR3 loop: CASSGSWGQGFNQPQHF. The CDR3 bases are TGTGCCAGCAGTGGGTCCTGGGGACAGGGTTTCAATCAGCCCCAGCATTTT.

This chain connects TRBV6-7 to TRBJ2-2; unclear D gene. Being an ORF, TRBV6-7 has a function that is uncertain. Between the trimmed V and J ends, which lost 2 bases and 6 bases, there was a span of 4 bases. This CDR3 has 12 amino acids. Written as DNA, the CDR3 is TGTGCCAGCAGTTACCTCCCCGGGGAGCTGTTTTTT. Its protein product is CASSYLPGELFF.

A single count supports this clone. V and J are TRBV5-6 and TRBJ2-1, with 13 nucleotides matching TRBD2. CDR1 SGHDT and CDR2 YYEEEE come from the germline V gene. CDR3 length: 15 amino acids. V lost 2 bases to trimming and J lost 8 bases; unmatched junction nucleotides: 4. CDR3 region: CASSFRTSGSDEQFF. CDR3 bases: TGTGCCAGCAGCTTCAGGACTAGCGGGAGCGATGAGCAGTTCTTC.

This rearrangement joins TRBV29-1 to TRBJ1-3, with D perhaps TRBD1 (5 bases). V dropped 6 bases and J dropped 4 bases, with 19 bases sitting between them. Germline V gives CDR1 SQVTM, CDR2 ANQGSEA. The CDR3 loop spans 15 amino acids. The CDR3 DNA sequence: TGCAGCGTCCTAACGACAGTCACAAGAGGAAACACCATATATTTT. Protein product: CSVLTTVTRGNTIYF. Drawing the rest from reference TRBV29-1 and TRBJ1-3, the complete variable domain is SAVISQKPSRDICQRGTSLTIQCQVDSQVTMMFWYRQQPGQSLTLIATANQGSEATYESGFVIDKFPISRPNLTFSTLTVSNMSPEDSSIYLCSVLTTVTRGNTIYFGEGSWLTVV.

DNA of the CDR3: TGCGCCAGCCGGCCAGCGGCCTACGAGCAGTACTTC. It translates to CASRPAAYEQYF. The V call is TRBV10-2, the J call TRBJ2-7; D possibly corresponds to TRBD2 (5 bases). Germline V gene lookup returns CDR1 WSHSY and CDR2 SAAADI. The CDR3 is 12 residues long. Trimming removed 8 bases at V and 2 bases at J, with 10 bases between.

The rearrangement joins TRBV6-1 to TRBJ1-5; 7 nucleotides match TRBD1. Losses at the gene ends were 3 bases for V and 7 bases for J; bases not matched to a gene: 9. Germline V gives CDR1 MNHNS, CDR2 SASEGT. This CDR3 comprises 15 residues. DNA of the CDR3: TGTGCCAGCAGTGATAATAGGGGGCGCGGGCAGCCCCAGCATTTT. The encoded protein is CASSDNRGRGQPQHF.

In the case of this clone: The same CDR3 can be traced to other DNA sequences in this sample. CDR3 sequence reads: CASSLVLARETQYF. The CDR3 nucleotides read TGTGCCAGCAGTTTAGTCCTAGCGCGGGAGACCCAGTACTTC. This chain joins TRBV28 and TRBJ2-5; a possible D gene is TRBD2 (6 bases). Germline V gene lookup returns CDR1 MDHEN and CDR2 SYDVKM. The CDR3 sequence is 14 residues long. The V and J ends lost 2 bases and 5 bases respectively, with 12 bases between them.

The V and J genes are TRBV2 and TRBJ1-1; TRBD1 agrees at 8 bases. Germline CDR1 and CDR2: SNHLY and FYNNEI. The CDR3 is 14 amino acids. V lost 6 bases to trimming and J lost 6 bases; unmatched junction nucleotides: 9. The CDR3, as DNA: TGTGCCAGCAGCCCCCCCGGACAGGGTGCTGAAGCTTTCTTT. Residues: CASSPPGQGAEAFF.